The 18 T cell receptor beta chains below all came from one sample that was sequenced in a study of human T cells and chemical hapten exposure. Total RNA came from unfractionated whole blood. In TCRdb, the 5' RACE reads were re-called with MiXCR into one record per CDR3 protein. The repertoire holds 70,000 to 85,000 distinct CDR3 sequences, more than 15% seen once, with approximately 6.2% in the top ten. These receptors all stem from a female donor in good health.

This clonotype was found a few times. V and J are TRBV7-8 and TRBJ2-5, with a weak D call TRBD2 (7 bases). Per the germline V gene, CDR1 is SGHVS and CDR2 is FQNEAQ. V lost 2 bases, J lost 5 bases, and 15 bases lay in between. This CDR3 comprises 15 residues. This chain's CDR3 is CASSLLVGGPETQYF. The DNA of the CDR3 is TGTGCCAGCAGCTTATTAGTGGGGGGGCCGGAGACCCAGTACTTC.

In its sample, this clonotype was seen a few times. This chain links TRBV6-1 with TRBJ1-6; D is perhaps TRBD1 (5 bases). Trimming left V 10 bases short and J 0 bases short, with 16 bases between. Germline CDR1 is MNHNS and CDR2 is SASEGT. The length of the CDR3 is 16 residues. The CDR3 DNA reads TGTGCCATCGGGAGAGGGGATAGCTCCTATAATTCACCCCTCCACTTT. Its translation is CAIGRGDSSYNSPLHF.

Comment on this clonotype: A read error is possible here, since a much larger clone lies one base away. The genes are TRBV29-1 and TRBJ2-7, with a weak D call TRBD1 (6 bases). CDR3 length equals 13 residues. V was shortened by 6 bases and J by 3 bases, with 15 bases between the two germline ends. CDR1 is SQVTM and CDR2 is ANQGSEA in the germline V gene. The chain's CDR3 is CSVSQGNSYEQYF. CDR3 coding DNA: TGCAGCGTAAGTCAGGGGAATAGCTACGAGCAGTACTTC.

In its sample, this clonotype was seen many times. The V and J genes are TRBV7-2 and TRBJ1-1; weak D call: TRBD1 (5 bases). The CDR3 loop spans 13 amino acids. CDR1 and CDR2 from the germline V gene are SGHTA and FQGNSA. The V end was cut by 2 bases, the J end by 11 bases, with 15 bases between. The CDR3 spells CASSLIGRGDAFF. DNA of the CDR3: TGTGCCAGCAGCTTAATTGGCAGAGGGGATGCTTTCTTT.

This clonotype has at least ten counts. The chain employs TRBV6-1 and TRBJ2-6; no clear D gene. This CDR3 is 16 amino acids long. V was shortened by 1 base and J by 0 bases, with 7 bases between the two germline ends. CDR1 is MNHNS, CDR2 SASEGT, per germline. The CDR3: CASSEEGGSGANVLTF. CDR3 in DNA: TGTGCCAGCAGTGAAGAGGGCGGCTCTGGGGCCAACGTCCTGACTTTC.

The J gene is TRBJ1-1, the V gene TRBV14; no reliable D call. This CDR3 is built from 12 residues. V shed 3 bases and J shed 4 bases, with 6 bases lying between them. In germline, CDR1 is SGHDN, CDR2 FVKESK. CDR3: CASSQDFTEAFF. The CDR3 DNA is TGTGCCAGCAGCCAGGATTTCACTGAAGCTTTCTTT. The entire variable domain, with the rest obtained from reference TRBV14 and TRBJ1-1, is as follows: EAGVTQFPSHSVIEKGQTVTLRCDPISGHDNLYWYRRVMGKEIKFLLHFVKESKQDESGMPNNRFLAERTGGTYSTLKVQPAELEDSGVYFCASSQDFTEAFFGQGTRLTVV.

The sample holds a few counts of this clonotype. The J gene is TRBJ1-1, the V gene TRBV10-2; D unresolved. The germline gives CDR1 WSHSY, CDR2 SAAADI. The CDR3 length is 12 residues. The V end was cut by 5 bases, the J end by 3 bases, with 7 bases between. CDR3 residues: CASSKLDTEAFF. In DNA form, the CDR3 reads TGCGCCAGCAGTAAGTTGGACACTGAAGCTTTCTTT.

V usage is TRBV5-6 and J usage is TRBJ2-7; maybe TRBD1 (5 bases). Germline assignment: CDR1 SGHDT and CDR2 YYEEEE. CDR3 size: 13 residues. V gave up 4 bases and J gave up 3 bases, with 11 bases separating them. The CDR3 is CASSPVDNYEQYF. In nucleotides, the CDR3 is TGTGCCAGCAGCCCGGTGGACAACTACGAGCAGTACTTC.

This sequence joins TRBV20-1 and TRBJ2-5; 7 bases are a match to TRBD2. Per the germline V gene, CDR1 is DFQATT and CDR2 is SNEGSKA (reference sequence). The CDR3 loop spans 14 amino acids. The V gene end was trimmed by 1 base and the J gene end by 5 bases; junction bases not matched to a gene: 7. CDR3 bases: TGCAGTGCTAGAGTGACGGGGGGAATGGAGACCCAGTACTTC. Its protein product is CSARVTGGMETQYF.

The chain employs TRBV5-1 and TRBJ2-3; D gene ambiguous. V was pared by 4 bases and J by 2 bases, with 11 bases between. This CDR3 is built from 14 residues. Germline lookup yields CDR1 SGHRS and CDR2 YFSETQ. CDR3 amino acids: CASSQDPYTDTQYF. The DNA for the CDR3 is TGCGCCAGCAGCCAAGACCCCTACACAGATACGCAGTATTTT.

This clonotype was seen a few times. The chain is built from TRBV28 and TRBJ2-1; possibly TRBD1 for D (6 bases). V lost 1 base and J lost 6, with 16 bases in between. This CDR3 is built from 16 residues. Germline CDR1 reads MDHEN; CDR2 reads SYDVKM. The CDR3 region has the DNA TGTGCCAGCAGTTTATCGGCACAGGGTAAGGTCAATGAGCAGTTCTTC. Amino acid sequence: CASSLSAQGKVNEQFF.

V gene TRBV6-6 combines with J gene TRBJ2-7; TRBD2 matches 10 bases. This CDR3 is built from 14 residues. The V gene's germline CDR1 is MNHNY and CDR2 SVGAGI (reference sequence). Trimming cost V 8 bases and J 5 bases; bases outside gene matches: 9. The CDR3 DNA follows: TGTGCCAGCCGAGGGTCTAGCGGGGGCCACGAGCAGTACTTC. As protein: CASRGSSGGHEQYF.

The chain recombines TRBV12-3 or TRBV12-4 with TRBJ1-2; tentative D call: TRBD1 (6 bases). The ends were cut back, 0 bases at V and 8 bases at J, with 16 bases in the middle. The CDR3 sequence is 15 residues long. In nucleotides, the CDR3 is TGTGCCAGCAGTTTAGCGCACAGGACAGCTATCGGCTACACCTTC. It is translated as CASSLAHRTAIGYTF.

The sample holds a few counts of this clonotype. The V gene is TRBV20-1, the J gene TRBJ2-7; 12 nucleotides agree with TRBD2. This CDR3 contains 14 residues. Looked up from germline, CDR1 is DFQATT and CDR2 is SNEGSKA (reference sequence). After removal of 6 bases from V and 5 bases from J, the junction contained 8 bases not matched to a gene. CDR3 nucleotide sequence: TGCAGTGCCAGTCGGACTAGCGGGACCCACGAGCAGTACTTC. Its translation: CSASRTSGTHEQYF.

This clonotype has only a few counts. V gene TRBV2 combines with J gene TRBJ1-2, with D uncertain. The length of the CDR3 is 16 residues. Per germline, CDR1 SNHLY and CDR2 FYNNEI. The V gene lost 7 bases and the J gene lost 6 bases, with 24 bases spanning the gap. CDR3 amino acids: CASTGGEGFKIDGYTF. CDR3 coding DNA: TGTGCCAGCACTGGCGGGGAGGGTTTTAAAATCGATGGCTACACCTTC. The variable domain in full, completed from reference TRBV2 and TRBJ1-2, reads EPEVTQTPSHQVTQMGQEVILRCVPISNHLYFYWYRQILGQKVEFLVSFYNNEISEKSEIFDDQFSVERPDGSNFTLKIRSTKLEDSAMYFCASTGGEGFKIDGYTFGSGTRLTVV.

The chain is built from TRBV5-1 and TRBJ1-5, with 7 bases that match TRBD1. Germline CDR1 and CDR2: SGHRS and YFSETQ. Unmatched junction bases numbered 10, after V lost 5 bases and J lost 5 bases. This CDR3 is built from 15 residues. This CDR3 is CASSRTGERDQPQHF. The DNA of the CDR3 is TGCGCCAGCAGTCGTACAGGGGAACGGGATCAGCCCCAGCATTTT.

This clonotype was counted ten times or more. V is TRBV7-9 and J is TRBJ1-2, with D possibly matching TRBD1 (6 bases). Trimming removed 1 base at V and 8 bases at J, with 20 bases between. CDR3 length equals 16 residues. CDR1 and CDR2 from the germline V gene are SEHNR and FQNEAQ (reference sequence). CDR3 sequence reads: CASSLDSAQGWKGYTF. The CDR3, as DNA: TGTGCCAGCAGCTTAGACTCCGCGCAGGGGTGGAAAGGCTACACCTTC. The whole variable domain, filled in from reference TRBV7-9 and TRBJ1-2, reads DTGVSQNPRHKITKRGQNVTFRCDPISEHNRLYWYRQTLGQGPEFLTYFQNEAQLEKSRLLSDRFSAERPKGSFSTLEIQRTEQGDSAMYLCASSLDSAQGWKGYTFGSGTRLTVV.

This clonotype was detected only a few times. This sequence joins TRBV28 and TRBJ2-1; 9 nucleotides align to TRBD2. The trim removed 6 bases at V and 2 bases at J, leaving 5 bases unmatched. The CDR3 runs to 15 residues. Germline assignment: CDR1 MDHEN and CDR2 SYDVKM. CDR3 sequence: CASRQVAGAYNEQFF. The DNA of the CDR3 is TGTGCCAGCAGGCAGGTAGCGGGAGCCTACAATGAGCAGTTCTTC.